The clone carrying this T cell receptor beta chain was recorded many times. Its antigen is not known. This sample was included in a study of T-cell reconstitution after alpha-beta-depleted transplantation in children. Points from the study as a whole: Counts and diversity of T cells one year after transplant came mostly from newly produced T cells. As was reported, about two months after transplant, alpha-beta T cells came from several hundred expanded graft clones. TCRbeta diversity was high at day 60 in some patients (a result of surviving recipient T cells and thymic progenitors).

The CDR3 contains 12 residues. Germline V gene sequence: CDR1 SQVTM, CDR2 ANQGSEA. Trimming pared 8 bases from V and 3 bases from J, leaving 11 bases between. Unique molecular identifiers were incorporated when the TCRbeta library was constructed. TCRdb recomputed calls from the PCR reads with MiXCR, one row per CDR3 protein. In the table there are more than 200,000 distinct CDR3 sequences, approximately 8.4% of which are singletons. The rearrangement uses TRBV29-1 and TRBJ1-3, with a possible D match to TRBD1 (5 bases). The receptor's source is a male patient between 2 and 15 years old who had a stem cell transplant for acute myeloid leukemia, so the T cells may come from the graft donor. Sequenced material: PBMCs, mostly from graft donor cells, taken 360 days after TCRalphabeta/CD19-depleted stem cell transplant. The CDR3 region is CSIGTRGNTIYF. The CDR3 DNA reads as TGCAGCATCGGGACTCGTGGAAACACCATATATTTT.